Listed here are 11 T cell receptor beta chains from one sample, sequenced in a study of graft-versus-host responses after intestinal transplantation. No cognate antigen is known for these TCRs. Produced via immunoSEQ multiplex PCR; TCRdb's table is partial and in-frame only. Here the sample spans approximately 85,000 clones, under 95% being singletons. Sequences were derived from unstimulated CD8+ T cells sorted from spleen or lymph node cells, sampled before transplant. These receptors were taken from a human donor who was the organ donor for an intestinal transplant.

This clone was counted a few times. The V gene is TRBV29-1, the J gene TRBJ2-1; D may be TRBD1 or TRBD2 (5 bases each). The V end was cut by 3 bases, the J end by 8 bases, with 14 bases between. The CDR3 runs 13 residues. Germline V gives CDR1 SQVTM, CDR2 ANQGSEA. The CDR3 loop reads CSVEVLRGDEQFF. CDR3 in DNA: TGCAGCGTTGAGGTCCTACGAGGGGATGAGCAGTTCTTC.

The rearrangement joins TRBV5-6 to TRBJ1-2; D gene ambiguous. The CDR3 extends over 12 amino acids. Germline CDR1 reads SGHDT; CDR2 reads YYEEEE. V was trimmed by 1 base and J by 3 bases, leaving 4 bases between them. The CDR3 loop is CASSLFDYGYTF. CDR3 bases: TGTGCCAGCAGCTTGTTTGACTATGGCTACACCTTC.

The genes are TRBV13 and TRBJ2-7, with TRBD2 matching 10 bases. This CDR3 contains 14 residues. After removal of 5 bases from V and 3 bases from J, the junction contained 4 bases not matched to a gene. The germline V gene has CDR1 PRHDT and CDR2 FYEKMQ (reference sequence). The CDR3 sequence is CASSKGLANYEQYF. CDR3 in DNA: TGTGCCAGCAGCAAGGGACTAGCGAACTACGAGCAGTACTTC.

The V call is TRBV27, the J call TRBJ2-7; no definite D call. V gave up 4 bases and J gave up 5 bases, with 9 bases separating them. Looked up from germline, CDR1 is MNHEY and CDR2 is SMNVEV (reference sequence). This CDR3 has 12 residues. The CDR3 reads CASSSRNHEQYF. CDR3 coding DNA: TGTGCCAGCAGTTCGAGGAATCACGAGCAGTACTTC.

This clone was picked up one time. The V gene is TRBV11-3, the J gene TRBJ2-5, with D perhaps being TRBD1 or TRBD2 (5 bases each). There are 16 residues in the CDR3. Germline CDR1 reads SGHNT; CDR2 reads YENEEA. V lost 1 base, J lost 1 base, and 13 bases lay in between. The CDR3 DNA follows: TGTGCCAGCAGCTTAGGGGACGGGACCGCCCAAGAGACCCAGTACTTC. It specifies CASSLGDGTAQETQYF.

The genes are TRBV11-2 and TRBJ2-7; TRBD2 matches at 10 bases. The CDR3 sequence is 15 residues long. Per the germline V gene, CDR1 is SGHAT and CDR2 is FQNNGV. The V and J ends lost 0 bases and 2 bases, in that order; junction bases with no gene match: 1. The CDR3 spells CASSLDSGRTYEQYF. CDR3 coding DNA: TGTGCCAGCAGCTTAGATAGCGGGAGGACCTACGAGCAGTACTTC.

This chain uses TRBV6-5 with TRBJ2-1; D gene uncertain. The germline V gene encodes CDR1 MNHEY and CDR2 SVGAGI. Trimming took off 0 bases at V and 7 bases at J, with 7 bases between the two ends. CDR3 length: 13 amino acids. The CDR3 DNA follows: TGTGCCAGCAGTTACTCGTTGGCGAATGAGCAGTTCTTC. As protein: CASSYSLANEQFF.

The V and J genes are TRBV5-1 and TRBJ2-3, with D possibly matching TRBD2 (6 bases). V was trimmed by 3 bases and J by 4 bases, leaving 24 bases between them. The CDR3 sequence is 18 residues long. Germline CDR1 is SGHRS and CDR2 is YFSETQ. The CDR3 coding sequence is TGCGCCAGCAGCTCATCCCTTACGGGGGAGATTAAGGCAGATACGCAGTATTTT. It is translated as CASSSSLTGEIKADTQYF. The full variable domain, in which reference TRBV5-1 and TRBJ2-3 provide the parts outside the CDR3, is KAGVTQTPRYLIKTRGQQVTLSCSPISGHRSVSWYQQTPGQGLQFLFEYFSETQRNKGNFPGRFSGRQFSNSRSEMNVSTLELGDSALYLCASSSSLTGEIKADTQYFGPGTRLTVL.

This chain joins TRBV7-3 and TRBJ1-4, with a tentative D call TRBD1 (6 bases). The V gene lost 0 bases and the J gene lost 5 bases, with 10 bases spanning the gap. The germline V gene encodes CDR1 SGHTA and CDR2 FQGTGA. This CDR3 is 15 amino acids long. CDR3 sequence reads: CASSLTGGTNEKLFF. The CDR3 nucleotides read TGTGCCAGCAGCTTAACAGGGGGAACAAATGAAAAACTGTTTTTT.

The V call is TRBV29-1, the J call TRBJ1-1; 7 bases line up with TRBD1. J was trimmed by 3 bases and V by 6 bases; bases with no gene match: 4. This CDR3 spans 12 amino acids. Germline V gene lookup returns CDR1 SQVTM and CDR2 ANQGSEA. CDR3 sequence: CSVTGVDTEAFF. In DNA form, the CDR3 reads TGCAGCGTAACAGGGGTGGACACTGAAGCTTTCTTT.

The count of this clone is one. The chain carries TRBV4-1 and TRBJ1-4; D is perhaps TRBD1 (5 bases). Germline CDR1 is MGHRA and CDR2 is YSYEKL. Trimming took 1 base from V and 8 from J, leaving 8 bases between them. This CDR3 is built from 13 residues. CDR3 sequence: CASSQVGLEKLFF. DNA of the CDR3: TGCGCCAGCAGCCAAGTGGGGCTAGAAAAACTGTTTTTT.